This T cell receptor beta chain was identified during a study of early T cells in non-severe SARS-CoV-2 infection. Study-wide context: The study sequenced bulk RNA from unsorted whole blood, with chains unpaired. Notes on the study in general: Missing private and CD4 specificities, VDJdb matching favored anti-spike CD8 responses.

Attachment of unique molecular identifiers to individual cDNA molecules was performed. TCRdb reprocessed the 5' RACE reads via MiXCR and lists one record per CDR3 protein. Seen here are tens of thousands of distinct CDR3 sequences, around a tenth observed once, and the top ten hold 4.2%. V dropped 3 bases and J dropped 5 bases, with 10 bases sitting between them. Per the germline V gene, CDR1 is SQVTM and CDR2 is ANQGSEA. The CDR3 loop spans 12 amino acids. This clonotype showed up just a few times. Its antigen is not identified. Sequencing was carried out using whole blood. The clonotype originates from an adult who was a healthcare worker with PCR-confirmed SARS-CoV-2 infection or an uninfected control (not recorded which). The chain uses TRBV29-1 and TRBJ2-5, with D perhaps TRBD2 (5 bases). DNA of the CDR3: TGCAGCGTTGAGAGACCGGGGGAGACCCAGTACTTC. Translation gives CSVERPGETQYF.